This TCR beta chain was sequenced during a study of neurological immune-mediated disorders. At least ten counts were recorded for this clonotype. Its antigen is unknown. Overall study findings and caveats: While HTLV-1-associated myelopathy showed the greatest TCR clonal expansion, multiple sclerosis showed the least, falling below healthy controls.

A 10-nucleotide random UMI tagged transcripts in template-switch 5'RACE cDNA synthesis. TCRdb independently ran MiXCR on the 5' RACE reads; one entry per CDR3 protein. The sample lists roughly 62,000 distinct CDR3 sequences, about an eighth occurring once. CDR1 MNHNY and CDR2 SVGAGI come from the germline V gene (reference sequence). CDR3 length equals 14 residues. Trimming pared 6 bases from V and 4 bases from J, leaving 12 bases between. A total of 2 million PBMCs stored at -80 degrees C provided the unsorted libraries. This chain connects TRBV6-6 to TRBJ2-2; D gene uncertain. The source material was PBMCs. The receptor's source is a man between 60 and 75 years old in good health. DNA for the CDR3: TGTGCCAGCAGCTTCAATGGGCGCACCGGGGAGCTGTTTTTT. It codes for CASSFNGRTGELFF.